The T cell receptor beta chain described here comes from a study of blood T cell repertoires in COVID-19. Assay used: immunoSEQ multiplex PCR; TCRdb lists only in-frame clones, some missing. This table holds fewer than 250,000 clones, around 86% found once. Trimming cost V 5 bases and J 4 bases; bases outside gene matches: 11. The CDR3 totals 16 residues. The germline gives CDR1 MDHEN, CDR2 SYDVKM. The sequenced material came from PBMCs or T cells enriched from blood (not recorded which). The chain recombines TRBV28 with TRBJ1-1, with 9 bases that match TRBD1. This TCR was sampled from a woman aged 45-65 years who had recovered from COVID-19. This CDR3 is CASSLSPGTGSTEAFF. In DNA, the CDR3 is TGTGCCAGCAGTCTGTCCCCCGGGACAGGGAGCACTGAAGCTTTCTTT.